Listed below are T cell receptor beta chains from one sample, sequenced in a study of cytomegalovirus exposure and HLA in healthy donors. TCRdb's table, derived via immunoSEQ multiplex PCR, lists solely in-frame clones and lacks some. This sample carries some 130,000 clones, with roughly 2% going to the ten biggest clones. What was sequenced was PBMCs. The receptors here all came from a woman aged 55-70 years in good health and CMV-seronegative. Each CDR3 is given without its conserved first and last residue.

V: TRBV6-8
length: 13
CDR3: ASRYGTERGNEQF

V: TRBV6-5
length: 13
CDR3: ASSFGTSGSYEQY

V: TRBV21-1
length: 13
CDR3: ASSPRTSGYNEQF

V: TRBV4-2
length: 14
CDR3: ASSQDLSQPTGELF

V: TRBV6-5
length: 13
CDR3: ASSQRTAYPGGYT

V: TRBV6-1
length: 13
CDR3: ASSMVEKGSYEQY

V: TRBV18
length: 12
CDR3: ASSPRGLLNEQY

V: TRBV7-8
length: 13
CDR3: ASRPTGALNEKLF

V: TRBV4-1
length: 15
CDR3: ASSQEGGILTPDTQY

V: TRBV11-2
length: 16
CDR3: ASSPAGVMGALVETQY

V: TRBV10-2
length: 10
CDR3: ASSRQIYEQY

V: TRBV6-1
length: 13
CDR3: ASSGDRGRSEKLF

V: TRBV11-3
length: 18
CDR3: ASSLGGPGLANKNTGELF

V: TRBV19
length: 16
CDR3: ASSAYERGTGQITEAF

V: TRBV4-1
length: 13
CDR3: ASSQRTGALSEQY

V: TRBV5-1
length: 12
CDR3: ASSLVGGQETQY

V: TRBV9
length: 16
CDR3: ASSGDPFPGGPGNTIY

V: TRBV30
length: 10
CDR3: AWSVEWQPQH

V: TRBV9
length: 14
CDR3: ASSVEGASGTDTQY

V: TRBV9
length: 15
CDR3: ASSVEGGGDSYNEQF

V: TRBV10-3
length: 12
CDR3: ATRLRGGEPVAF

V: TRBV18
length: 10
CDR3: ASSPDSTEAF

V: TRBV28
length: 13
CDR3: ASSFPSGGVDEQY

V: TRBV15
length: 17
CDR3: ATRTAGTELIFMNTEAF

V: TRBV30
length: 12
CDR3: AWSRDRVWETQY

V: TRBV7-8
length: 13
CDR3: ASSLLPVDNQPQH

V: TRBV2
length: 12
CDR3: ASRLTSGNTEAF

V: TRBV7-2
length: 13
CDR3: ASSPAARGENEQF

V: TRBV5-1
length: 14
CDR3: ASSLGERGGADTQY

V: TRBV28
length: 12
CDR3: ASGAGGMEKTQY

V: TRBV28
length: 12
CDR3: ASGRAQGPYGYT

V: TRBV7-3
length: 15
CDR3: ASSWRTGPTNTGELF

V: TRBV28
length: 12
CDR3: ASRWGQKAGELF

V: TRBV5-4
length: 16
CDR3: ASTSGYGAGASTDTQY

V: TRBV2
length: 15
CDR3: ASSEGTGFADLGGYT

V: TRBV2
length: 11
CDR3: ASKSAGGYGYT

V: TRBV12-1
length: 18
CDR3: ASSPNYRVFTPNSNQPQH

V: TRBV28
length: 13
CDR3: ASSPLESVTYEQY

V: TRBV5-1
length: 11
CDR3: ASSSTVYNEQF